Shown below are 31 T cell receptor beta chains from a single sample sequenced in a study of T-cell reconstitution after alpha-beta-depleted transplantation in children. Preparation of the TCRbeta library used unique molecular identifiers. TCRdb used MiXCR to reprocess the PCR reads, holding one entry per CDR3 protein. The data hold under 450,000 distinct CDR3 sequences, with about an eighth observed a single time. Sequencing used PBMCs, obtained from the stem cell graft. The receptors here all came from a human donor who donated a stem cell graft to a child with Fanconi anemia.

This clonotype showed up just a few times. The chain links TRBV15 to TRBJ1-5, with no clear D. Trimming took 0 bases from V and 0 from J, leaving 6 bases between them. The length of the CDR3 is 15 residues. CDR1 and CDR2 (germline): LNHNV, YYDKDF (reference sequence). This chain's CDR3 is CATSRERNSNQPQHF. For the CDR3, the DNA is TGTGCCACCAGCAGAGAGAGAAATAGCAATCAGCCCCAGCATTTT.

The rearrangement joins TRBV5-1 to TRBJ1-1; TRBD1 is a possible D gene (6 bases). The CDR3 runs 13 residues. The V gene lost 3 bases and the J gene lost 6 bases, with 12 bases spanning the gap. The V gene's germline CDR1 is SGHRS and CDR2 YFSETQ. CDR3 in DNA: TGCGCCAGCAGCTGGGGGGGGGCTTCTGAAGCTTTCTTT. Amino acid sequence: CASSWGGASEAFF.

In its sample, this clonotype was seen many times. The rearrangement links TRBV20-1 to TRBJ2-1, with TRBD1 matching over 7 bases. The CDR3 loop spans 13 amino acids. The junction had 4 bases not matched to a gene; V was cut back by 5 bases and J by 3 bases. From germline, CDR1 is DFQATT and CDR2 SNEGSKA (reference sequence). CDR3 DNA: TGCAGTGCTGGGACAGCCTTCTACAATGAGCAGTTCTTC. Amino acids: CSAGTAFYNEQFF.

V usage is TRBV29-1 and J usage is TRBJ1-1; D remains ambiguous. In germline, CDR1 is SQVTM, CDR2 ANQGSEA. V was pared by 3 bases and J by 4 bases, with 15 bases between. The CDR3 loop spans 14 amino acids. CDR3: CSVELGTGGTEAFF. For the CDR3, the DNA is TGCAGCGTTGAGCTCGGAACGGGAGGCACTGAAGCTTTCTTT.

The chain links TRBV13 to TRBJ2-1; 14 nucleotides match TRBD2. V lost 5 bases, J lost 2 bases, and 8 bases stayed unmatched. Germline CDR1 PRHDT, CDR2 FYEKMQ (reference sequence). CDR3 length: 18 residues. CDR3: CASSLRTSGGPTYNEQFF. In nucleotides, the CDR3 is TGTGCCAGCAGCCTTCGGACTAGCGGGGGGCCGACCTACAATGAGCAGTTCTTC.

CDR3 region: CASSQSNREVGAFF. Here the CDR3 DNA reads TGTGCCAGCAGCCAATCGAACAGGGAGGTTGGGGCTTTCTTT. The chain couples TRBV16 to TRBJ1-1, with a possible D match to TRBD1 (6 bases). V was trimmed by 0 bases and J by 11 bases, leaving 16 bases between them. The CDR3 totals 14 residues. Germline lookup yields CDR1 KGHSY and CDR2 FQNENV.

The chain couples TRBV6-2 or TRBV6-3 to TRBJ2-5; TRBD2 agrees at 11 bases. The CDR3 covers 13 residues. CDR1 and CDR2 from the germline V gene are MNHEY and SVGEGT. V trimming: 6 bases; J trimming: 5 bases; junction bases outside the gene matches: 2. In DNA, the CDR3 is TGTGCCAGCAGGACTAGCGGGATGGAGACCCAGTACTTC. This encodes CASRTSGMETQYF.

This clonotype came up a few times. The chain combines TRBV6-2 or TRBV6-3 with TRBJ2-7; 8 positions match TRBD1. The CDR3 extends over 14 amino acids. CDR1 and CDR2 from the germline V gene are MNHEY and SVGEGT. Trimming took 4 bases from V and 3 from J; bases not matched to a gene: 5. This chain's CDR3 is CASSSLDRDYEQYV. In DNA form, the CDR3 reads TGTGCCAGCAGTTCCCTGGACAGGGACTACGAGCAGTACGTC.

This sequence joins TRBV6-5 and TRBJ2-2; the D is unclear. Germline CDR1 reads MNHEY; CDR2 reads SVGAGI. Between the trimmed V and J ends, which lost 8 bases and 9 bases, there was a span of 13 bases. CDR3 length equals 12 residues. CDR3 bases: TGTGCCAGCCGCTCGAAAGTTCGGGAGCTGTTTTTT. Its protein product is CASRSKVRELFF.

The rearrangement joins TRBV5-1 to TRBJ2-5; D tentatively fits TRBD1 or TRBD2 (5 bases each). The CDR3 extends over 14 amino acids. CDR1 is SGHRS, CDR2 YFSETQ, per germline. Trimming stripped 0 bases from V and 4 bases from J, with 10 bases between. The CDR3 bases are TGCGCCAGCAGCTTGGTTGGGGGTGGAGAGACCCAGTACTTC. It encodes CASSLVGGGETQYF.

This clonotype appeared a few times. The chain uses TRBV28 and TRBJ2-3, with 8 bases matching TRBD2. From germline, CDR1 is MDHEN and CDR2 SYDVKM. The CDR3 has 16 residues. V shed 5 bases, J shed 4 bases, and the junction held 11 bases outside the gene matches. The CDR3 here is CASSPVGGGPPDTQYF. CDR3 nucleotides: TGTGCCAGCAGTCCAGTCGGGGGGGGCCCCCCAGATACGCAGTATTTT.

The V and J genes are TRBV19 and TRBJ1-5; TRBD1 matches at 8 bases. The trim removed 5 bases at V and 3 bases at J, leaving 3 bases unmatched. In germline, CDR1 is LNHDA, CDR2 SQIVND (reference sequence). The CDR3 contains 14 residues. The CDR3 is CASSVTGVNQPQHF. The CDR3 DNA sequence: TGTGCCAGTAGTGTGACAGGGGTCAATCAGCCCCAGCATTTT. The variable domain in full, completed from reference TRBV19 and TRBJ1-5, reads DGGITQSPKYLFRKEGQNVTLSCEQNLNHDAMYWYRQDPGQGLRLIYYSQIVNDFQKGDIAEGYSVSREKKESFPLTVTSAQKNPTAFYLCASSVTGVNQPQHFGDGTRLSIL.

This clonotype was counted a few times. CDR3 residues: CASRPRDRKNTEAFF. CDR3 in DNA: TGTGCCAGCAGACCAAGGGACAGGAAGAACACTGAAGCTTTCTTT. The chain joins TRBV6-1 to TRBJ1-1; 8 nucleotides line up with TRBD1. Per germline, CDR1 MNHNS and CDR2 SASEGT. This CDR3 contains 15 residues. With 6 bases clipped from V and 1 base from J, the junction kept 7 bases outside the gene matches.

The CDR3 spells CSARGPHLGDTQYF. The CDR3 DNA sequence: TGCAGTGCTAGAGGTCCCCACCTGGGAGATACGCAGTATTTT. The V call is TRBV20-1, the J call TRBJ2-3; D is ambiguous. The CDR3 spans 14 residues. Trimming took 1 base from V and 5 from J, leaving 13 bases between them. Germline V CDR1 and CDR2: DFQATT, SNEGSKA (reference sequence).

This clonotype has a handful of counts. J is TRBJ2-5 and V is TRBV5-6; D possibly corresponds to TRBD1 (6 bases). V lost 4 bases and J 4 bases, leaving 17 bases between the germline ends. CDR1 is SGHDT, CDR2 YYEEEE, per germline. The CDR3 spans 15 residues. CDR3 in DNA: TGTGCCAGCAGCGAATTTACAGGGTTTCGAGAGACCCAGTACTTC. Amino acid sequence: CASSEFTGFRETQYF.

This sequence joins TRBV5-6 and TRBJ1-6; D uncertain. The CDR3 spans 15 residues. The V end lost 6 bases, the J end lost 1 base, and 11 bases lay between the germline ends. Germline CDR1 and CDR2: SGHDT and YYEEEE. The CDR3 sequence is CASNPFGSYNSPLHF. CDR3 bases: TGTGCCAGCAACCCGTTTGGATCCTATAATTCACCCCTCCACTTT.

This chain links TRBV7-8 with TRBJ1-2; 9 nucleotides line up with TRBD1. Germline CDR1 reads SGHVS; CDR2 reads FQNEAQ. The V gene end was trimmed by 2 bases and the J gene end by 5 bases; junction bases not matched to a gene: 9. The CDR3 has 16 residues. The CDR3 sequence: CASSLRETGGTYGYTF. The CDR3 coding sequence is TGTGCCAGCAGCTTAAGGGAGACAGGGGGGACTTATGGCTACACCTTC.

This clonotype came up a few times. This chain links TRBV7-2 with TRBJ1-1; possibly TRBD1 for D (6 bases). The V gene lost 5 bases and the J gene lost 4 bases, with 14 bases spanning the gap. The CDR3 totals 14 residues. Germline V gene data show CDR1 as SGHTA and CDR2 as FQGNSA. The CDR3 DNA follows: TGTGCCAGCAGCCCGGAAGGGGGGTTCACTGAAGCTTTCTTT. Translating it yields CASSPEGGFTEAFF.

There are many counts of this clonotype. Relative to the germline gene, one junction end is altered; a read error may explain this. The chain combines TRBV7-7 with TRBJ2-3, with D uncertain. The V gene's germline CDR1 is SSHAT and CDR2 FNYEAQ (reference sequence). This CDR3 has 15 residues. CDR3 in DNA: TGTGCTAGCAGCTTGGCGGACGGCCGCACAGATACGCAGTATTTT. This codes for CASSLADGRTDTQYF. The full variable domain, its missing parts supplied by reference TRBV7-7 and TRBJ2-3, is GAGVSQSPRYKVTKRGQDVTLRCDPISSHATLYWYQQALGQGPEFLTYFNYEAQPDKSGLPSDRFSAERPEGSISTLTIQRTEQRDSAMYRCASSLADGRTDTQYFGPGTRLTVL.

This clonotype came up many times. The chain couples TRBV4-1 to TRBJ2-1; the match to TRBD2 covers 8 bases. This CDR3 is built from 16 residues. The V segment lost 3 bases and the J segment 9 bases; nucleotides outside the gene matches: 13. The germline V gene has CDR1 MGHRA and CDR2 YSYEKL. The CDR3 nucleotides read TGCGCCAGCAGCCAGCCGGGACTAGGGCTCGGAGGTGAGCAGTTCTTC. Its translation is CASSQPGLGLGGEQFF.

The chain recombines TRBV10-3 with TRBJ1-1; D ambiguous. CDR3 length equals 11 residues. Germline lookup yields CDR1 ENHRY and CDR2 SYGVKD. The germline V and J ends were trimmed by 4 bases and 8 bases, with 8 bases remaining between them. The CDR3 spells CAISGVTEAFF. In DNA, the CDR3 is TGTGCCATCAGTGGGGTCACAGAAGCTTTCTTT.

This clonotype showed up many times. The CDR3 spells CASSLTNRGQYEQYF. The CDR3 DNA sequence: TGCGCCAGCAGCCTAACTAACAGGGGGCAATACGAGCAGTACTTC. The chain links TRBV5-1 to TRBJ2-7; 9 bases are a match to TRBD1. The CDR3 runs 15 residues. CDR1 and CDR2 (germline): SGHRS, YFSETQ. V lost 4 bases to trimming and J lost 4 bases; unmatched junction nucleotides: 9.

The chain employs TRBV2 and TRBJ2-7, with a tentative D call TRBD2 (5 bases). The germline CDR1 and CDR2 sequences are SNHLY and FYNNEI. V was trimmed by 4 bases and J by 0 bases, leaving 13 bases between them. The CDR3 contains 15 residues. In nucleotides, the CDR3 is TGTGCCAGCAGTGCAACCGGGGTTAGCTCCTACGAGCAGTACTTC. The encoded protein is CASSATGVSSYEQYF.

This clonotype was seen a few times. The V and J genes are TRBV12-5 and TRBJ2-1; tentatively, D is TRBD1 (5 bases). The CDR3 is 14 amino acids. Germline values: CDR1 LGHNT, CDR2 FRNRAP. V lost 2 bases and J lost 4, with 9 bases in between. CDR3 sequence (DNA): TGTGCTAGTGGTTTGCAGGACATATACAATGAGCAGTTCTTC. This encodes CASGLQDIYNEQFF.

V gene TRBV30 combines with J gene TRBJ2-5; possibly TRBD1 for D (6 bases). Germline V lookup: CDR1 GTSNPN, CDR2 SVGIG (reference sequence). Between the trimmed V and J ends, which lost 5 bases and 5 bases, there was a span of 15 bases. The CDR3 sequence is 13 residues long. The DNA of the CDR3 is TGTGCCTGGGGAAGTCAGGGGTCGGAGACCCAGTACTTC. It yields the protein CAWGSQGSETQYF.

The genes are TRBV7-8 and TRBJ2-2, with D unresolved. This CDR3 comprises 17 residues. Germline CDR1 and CDR2: SGHVS and FQNEAQ. V shed 4 bases and J shed 1 base, with 16 bases lying between them. This chain's CDR3 is CASSSRAGTLNTGELFF. DNA for the CDR3: TGTGCCAGCAGCTCTAGGGCCGGCACACTGAACACCGGGGAGCTGTTTTTT.

This clonotype was seen at least ten times. The V call is TRBV6-5, the J call TRBJ1-1; D gene unclear. Germline lookup yields CDR1 MNHEY and CDR2 SVGAGI. The CDR3 covers 13 residues. Trimming left V 10 bases short and J 4 bases short, with 16 bases between. For the CDR3, the DNA is TGTGCCACCAGGACCGGTTCGGTCACTGAAGCTTTCTTT. This translates into CATRTGSVTEAFF.

There are many counts of this clonotype. J is TRBJ2-7 and V is TRBV12-3 or TRBV12-4; tentative D call: TRBD2 (5 bases). CDR3 length equals 14 residues. Trimming cost V 3 bases and J 6 bases, with 15 bases left between them. CDR3 region: CASSLVGSSGEQYF. CDR3 coding DNA: TGTGCCAGCAGTTTGGTAGGGAGCTCCGGCGAGCAGTACTTC.

Ten or more counts support this clonotype. J is TRBJ2-1 and V is TRBV12-3 or TRBV12-4; D may be TRBD1 or TRBD2 (5 bases each). The CDR3 extends over 15 amino acids. V was trimmed by 2 bases and J by 8 bases, leaving 16 bases between them. The CDR3 loop is CASSLLGDPMDEQFF. As DNA, the CDR3 is TGTGCCAGCAGTTTACTGGGGGACCCTATGGATGAGCAGTTCTTC.

This clonotype was detected only a few times. The genes are TRBV6-1 and TRBJ1-2; no clear D gene. Germline CDR1 is MNHNS and CDR2 is SASEGT. This CDR3 is built from 14 residues. V was shortened by 5 bases and J by 8 bases, with 18 bases between the two germline ends. CDR3 bases: TGTGCCAGCAGTCTTTACGGACCTCCGGAAGGCTACACCTTC. As protein: CASSLYGPPEGYTF.

At least ten counts were recorded for this clonotype. The chain uses TRBV6-2 or TRBV6-3 and TRBJ2-1; TRBD1 matches at 7 bases. Germline V gene data show CDR1 as MNHEY and CDR2 as SVGEGT. Trimming cost V 7 bases and J 10 bases; bases outside gene matches: 16. This CDR3 is 15 amino acids long. Written as DNA, the CDR3 is TGTGCCAGCACCGACTCGAGGGGGCGAGTCGAGGAGCAGTTCTTC. It encodes CASTDSRGRVEEQFF.